A single sample is the source of the 31 T cell receptor beta chains below, sequenced in a study of cytomegalovirus exposure and HLA in healthy donors. The PCR had 60 Vbeta and 13 Jbeta primers. Repertoires were generated with immunoSEQ multiplex PCR, while TCRdb's copy carries only in-frame clones and drops some. The sample carries 150,000 to 160,000 clones, around 84% recorded once. The source material was PBMCs. These TCRs come from a woman aged 40 to 55 in good health and CMV-seropositive.

V gene TRBV5-1 combines with J gene TRBJ2-2, with 7 bases matching TRBD1. With 0 bases clipped from V and 1 base from J, the junction kept 3 bases outside the gene matches. Germline V gene lookup returns CDR1 SGHRS and CDR2 YFSETQ. The CDR3 length is 16 residues. The CDR3 is CASSLVRTGNTGELFF. CDR3 sequence (DNA): TGCGCCAGCAGCTTGGTTAGGACAGGGAACACCGGGGAGCTGTTTTTT.

The CDR3 sequence: CASSAPGGGSVGDTQYF. As DNA, the CDR3 is TGTGCCAGCAGCGCCCCGGGGGGCGGGAGCGTGGGAGATACGCAGTATTTT. The chain uses TRBV9 and TRBJ2-3; possibly TRBD2 for D (7 bases). CDR1 is SGDLS, CDR2 YYNGEE, per germline. CDR3 length: 17 amino acids. V was cut by 3 bases and J by 5 bases, with 22 bases left in between.

The V gene is TRBV25-1, the J gene TRBJ2-3; 13 positions match TRBD2. The CDR3 extends over 17 amino acids. With 1 base clipped from V and 4 bases from J, the junction kept 5 bases outside the gene matches. From germline, CDR1 is MGHDK and CDR2 SYGVNS. CDR3 nucleotides: TGTGCCAGCAGTGAATCACTAGCGGGAGGGCCCGCAGATACGCAGTATTTT. Protein: CASSESLAGGPADTQYF.

The V call is TRBV7-9, the J call TRBJ2-7; 8 nucleotides match TRBD1. The CDR3 length is 15 residues. After removal of 5 bases from V and 3 bases from J, the junction contained 9 bases not matched to a gene. Germline CDR1 SEHNR, CDR2 FQNEAQ (reference sequence). The CDR3 sequence is CASSLTAGGIYEQYF. CDR3 DNA: TGTGCCAGCAGCCTAACAGCAGGGGGCATCTACGAGCAGTACTTC.

A few counts support this clone. V and J are TRBV28 and TRBJ2-7; 12 positions match TRBD2. Unmatched junction bases numbered 6, after V lost 6 bases and J lost 6 bases. CDR1 is MDHEN, CDR2 SYDVKM, per germline. This CDR3 has 14 amino acids. The CDR3 protein is CASSRLAGVSEQYF. The CDR3 DNA reads as TGTGCCAGCAGCCGACTAGCGGGAGTTTCCGAGCAGTACTTC.

The chain combines TRBV6-6 with TRBJ2-2, with 7 bases that match TRBD1. Germline V gives CDR1 MNHNY, CDR2 SVGAGI (reference sequence). The V segment lost 7 bases and the J segment 3 bases; nucleotides outside the gene matches: 11. The CDR3 runs 16 residues. The CDR3 coding sequence is TGTGCCAGCATACCCAGTACAGGGGAATACACCGGGGAGCTGTTTTTT. It encodes CASIPSTGEYTGELFF.

The CDR3 region is CASSPSTPGLAFYEQYF. CDR3 nucleotide sequence: TGTGCCAGCAGCCCGTCCACTCCGGGACTAGCTTTCTACGAGCAGTACTTC. The chain joins TRBV7-9 to TRBJ2-7, with 9 bases fitting TRBD2. Looked up from germline, CDR1 is SEHNR and CDR2 is FQNEAQ (reference sequence). There are 17 residues in the CDR3. V was pared by 5 bases and J by 3 bases, with 14 bases of the junction left unmatched.

The rearrangement joins TRBV6-1 to TRBJ1-5; 9 bases fit TRBD1. CDR1 and CDR2 (germline): MNHNS, SASEGT. The CDR3 has 17 residues. V shed 4 bases, J shed 2 bases, and the junction held 9 bases outside the gene matches. Written as DNA, the CDR3 is TGTGCCAGCAGTGGGGACAGGGTCCTAGGGGGCAATCAGCCCCAGCATTTT. This sequence encodes CASSGDRVLGGNQPQHF.

The V gene is TRBV6-5, the J gene TRBJ1-5; no reliable D call. Trimming took 6 bases from V and 9 from J, leaving 15 bases between them. This CDR3 has 13 residues. Germline-derived CDR1 and CDR2 are MNHEY and SVGAGI. The CDR3, as DNA: TGTGCCAGCAGACGCTCGGGCGCGGGGCCCCAGCATTTT. Amino acid sequence: CASRRSGAGPQHF.

The V gene is TRBV19, the J gene TRBJ2-7, with 11 bases identical to TRBD1. V was pared by 5 bases and J by 4 bases, with 7 bases of the junction left unmatched. The CDR3 is made up of 15 amino acids. In germline, CDR1 is LNHDA, CDR2 SQIVND (reference sequence). In DNA form, the CDR3 reads TGTGCCAGTAGTTCACCCGGGACAGGGGGTTACGAGCAGTACTTC. Translating gives CASSSPGTGGYEQYF.

The chain carries TRBV7-6 and TRBJ2-2, with a possible D match to TRBD1 (6 bases). The CDR3 is made up of 17 amino acids. V was clipped by 1 base and J by 2 bases, with 14 bases between them. Per the germline V gene, CDR1 is SGHVS and CDR2 is FNYEAQ. Here the CDR3 reads CASSLEQGSLNTGELFF. The CDR3 nucleotides read TGTGCCAGCAGCTTAGAACAGGGCTCCCTCAACACCGGGGAGCTGTTTTTT.

The CDR3 loop reads CASSARTKVGIAGLVDEQFF. In nucleotides, the CDR3 is TGCGCCAGCAGTGCGCGGACCAAGGTCGGGATAGCGGGATTAGTCGATGAGCAGTTCTTC. V and J are TRBV10-1 and TRBJ2-1; 8 positions match TRBD2. This CDR3 is 20 amino acids long. Germline CDR1 reads WNHNN; CDR2 reads SYGVQD (reference sequence). J was trimmed by 8 bases and V by 4 bases; bases with no gene match: 25.

This clone came up a few times. V usage is TRBV19 and J usage is TRBJ2-1, with D maybe TRBD2 (6 bases). V lost 8 bases and J lost 1, with 6 bases in between. This CDR3 region has 12 residues. Germline V gene lookup returns CDR1 LNHDA and CDR2 SQIVND (reference sequence). The CDR3, as DNA: TGTGCCAGTGGGAGGTCCTACAATGAGCAGTTCTTC. Translating gives CASGRSYNEQFF.

This chain uses TRBV6-5 with TRBJ2-1, with 9 bases aligning to TRBD2. There are 15 residues in the CDR3. V was pared by 6 bases and J by 12 bases, with 15 bases of the junction left unmatched. Germline lookup yields CDR1 MNHEY and CDR2 SVGAGI. CDR3 protein: CASRTQREAFGVQFF. The CDR3 DNA reads as TGTGCCAGCAGGACCCAGCGGGAGGCGTTCGGGGTGCAGTTCTTC.

The rearrangement uses TRBV19 and TRBJ2-2; D ambiguous. CDR3 length: 14 residues. V lost 4 bases, J lost 4 bases, and 10 bases lay in between. Germline loops: CDR1 LNHDA, CDR2 SQIVND (reference sequence). Here the CDR3 reads CASSTQALTGELFF. Here the CDR3 DNA reads TGTGCCAGTAGTACGCAGGCCCTCACCGGGGAGCTGTTTTTT.

This clone occurred a few times. This chain connects TRBV6-1 to TRBJ2-7; 7 bases map to TRBD1. In germline, CDR1 is MNHNS, CDR2 SASEGT. The CDR3 runs 17 residues. Losses at the gene ends were 2 bases for V and 6 bases for J; bases not matched to a gene: 16. In DNA form, the CDR3 reads TGTGCCAGCAGTGAAACGGGCGCGACAGGGAAACTCCGCGAGCAGTACTTC. As protein: CASSETGATGKLREQYF.

CDR3 DNA: TGCAGCGGAGGACTTATGAACACTGAAGCTTTCTTT. Amino acids: CSGGLMNTEAFF. V is TRBV29-1 and J is TRBJ1-1, with D unclear. The V and J ends lost 7 bases and 0 bases respectively, with 9 bases between them. Per germline, CDR1 SQVTM and CDR2 ANQGSEA. CDR3 length: 12 residues.

The chain couples TRBV6-1 to TRBJ1-1; 8 nucleotides agree with TRBD1. The CDR3 is 13 amino acids. V dropped 6 bases and J dropped 4; count of bases not matched to a gene: 4. Germline loops: CDR1 MNHNS, CDR2 SASEGT. CDR3 in amino acids: CASRNTGGTEAFF. DNA of the CDR3: TGTGCCAGCAGGAACACAGGGGGCACTGAAGCTTTCTTT.

This clone showed up just once. The chain has TRBV5-6 and TRBJ2-7; TRBD2 matches at 13 bases. V lost 3 bases and J lost 6; bases outside the gene matches: 3. There are 14 residues in the CDR3. Germline V gene lookup returns CDR1 SGHDT and CDR2 YYEEEE. This CDR3 reads CASSSGLAGREQYF. The CDR3 coding sequence is TGTGCCAGCAGCTCGGGACTAGCGGGACGCGAGCAGTACTTC.

This chain connects TRBV7-9 to TRBJ1-1; 12 nucleotides align to TRBD1. Trimming cost V 6 bases and J 5 bases; bases outside gene matches: 7. The CDR3 totals 15 residues. Germline assignment: CDR1 SEHNR and CDR2 FQNEAQ (reference sequence). The chain's CDR3 is CASRGDRGRYTEAFF. Here the CDR3 DNA reads TGTGCCAGCAGAGGGGACAGGGGGCGTTATACTGAAGCTTTCTTT.

This rearrangement joins TRBV7-9 to TRBJ1-1; no clear D gene. The ends were cut back, 1 base at V and 2 bases at J, with 5 bases in the middle. CDR1 SEHNR and CDR2 FQNEAQ come from the germline V gene (reference sequence). The CDR3 is 13 residues long. CDR3 DNA: TGTGCCAGCAGCTTAGTCGGTAACACTGAAGCTTTCTTT. It codes for CASSLVGNTEAFF.

V gene TRBV19 combines with J gene TRBJ2-1, with D hard to call. This CDR3 has 15 amino acids. The germline gives CDR1 LNHDA, CDR2 SQIVND (reference sequence). The ends were cut back, 3 bases at V and 6 bases at J, with 15 bases in the middle. The DNA of the CDR3 is TGTGCCAGTAGTATCCGCCTGGGCCAATCCAATGAGCAGTTCTTC. Translated, it gives CASSIRLGQSNEQFF.

V gene TRBV7-8 combines with J gene TRBJ1-1; D is possibly TRBD1 (5 bases). The germline V gene has CDR1 SGHVS and CDR2 FQNEAQ. V shed 4 bases and J shed 3 bases, with 15 bases lying between them. This CDR3 has 15 residues. The CDR3 region has the DNA TGTGCCAGCAGCTCCGCCCCAGGGTTCTACACTGAAGCTTTCTTT. Its protein is CASSSAPGFYTEAFF. Looking up the rest from reference TRBV7-8 and TRBJ1-1 gives the full variable domain: GAGVSQSPRYKVAKRGQDVALRCDPISGHVSLFWYQQALGQGPEFLTYFQNEAQLDKSGLPSDRFFAERPEGSVSTLKIQRTQQEDSAVYLCASSSAPGFYTEAFFGQGTRLTVV.

The chain employs TRBV29-1 and TRBJ2-1; no clear D gene. The V gene's germline CDR1 is SQVTM and CDR2 ANQGSEA. Trimming removed 6 bases at V and 0 bases at J, with 9 bases between. The CDR3 is 13 residues long. CDR3 sequence: CSVAKSSYNEQFF. The DNA for the CDR3 is TGCAGCGTAGCTAAGAGCTCCTACAATGAGCAGTTCTTC.

This chain connects TRBV5-6 to TRBJ1-2; maybe TRBD1 (5 bases). This CDR3 is built from 13 residues. Per the germline V gene, CDR1 is SGHDT and CDR2 is YYEEEE. Trimming shortened V by 2 bases and J by 4 bases, and 9 bases separated the two germline ends. CDR3 residues: CASSLGAGYGYTF. CDR3 DNA sequence: TGTGCCAGCAGCTTAGGGGCTGGCTATGGCTACACCTTC.

The chain uses TRBV2 and TRBJ2-5; weak D call: TRBD2 (7 bases). The CDR3 sequence is 15 residues long. The germline gives CDR1 SNHLY, CDR2 FYNNEI. V was clipped by 6 bases and J by 2 bases, with 16 bases between them. This CDR3 reads CASSDRTRVQETQYF. As DNA, the CDR3 is TGTGCCAGCAGCGACAGGACTAGAGTACAAGAGACCCAGTACTTC.

The chain couples TRBV7-9 to TRBJ2-5; tentatively, D is TRBD2 (6 bases). The CDR3 runs 15 residues. Trimming shortened V by 3 bases and J by 4 bases, and 15 bases separated the two germline ends. Germline values: CDR1 SEHNR, CDR2 FQNEAQ (reference sequence). The chain's CDR3 is CASSFRLGISETQYF. In nucleotides, the CDR3 is TGTGCCAGCAGCTTCCGACTAGGAATATCAGAGACCCAGTACTTC.

V is TRBV19 and J is TRBJ1-5; a possible D gene is TRBD1 (6 bases). V lost 9 bases to trimming and J lost 4 bases, with 13 bases between them. Germline assignment: CDR1 LNHDA and CDR2 SQIVND (reference sequence). The CDR3 is 13 residues long. The CDR3 coding sequence is TGTGCCAGCCTCGGACAGAGAAATCAGCCCCAGCATTTT. Translated, it gives CASLGQRNQPQHF.

The chain combines TRBV7-3 with TRBJ2-1; 11 nucleotides agree with TRBD2. V shed 6 bases, J shed 5 bases, and the junction held 6 bases outside the gene matches. CDR3 length: 15 amino acids. Germline V CDR1 and CDR2: SGHTA, FQGTGA. The CDR3 DNA is TGTGCCAGCAGTTTTACGACTAGCGGGAACAATGAGCAGTTCTTC. This gives the protein CASSFTTSGNNEQFF.

This sequence joins TRBV7-2 and TRBJ2-7, with TRBD2 as a possible D gene (6 bases). With 4 bases removed from V and 2 bases from J, the gap between germline ends came to 12 bases. The CDR3 consists of 14 residues. CDR1 and CDR2 (germline): SGHTA, FQGNSA. The CDR3 sequence: CASSSGTWTYEQYF. In DNA, the CDR3 is TGTGCCAGCAGCTCCGGGACTTGGACCTACGAGCAGTACTTC.

The rearrangement uses TRBV5-1 and TRBJ2-1; 7 bases agree with TRBD1. CDR1 SGHRS and CDR2 YFSETQ come from the germline V gene. V shed 2 bases and J 8 bases; nucleotides not matched to a gene: 4. This CDR3 comprises 13 residues. Written as DNA, the CDR3 is TGCGCCAGCAGCTTATTTACAGGGGATGAGCAGTTCTTC. Protein: CASSLFTGDEQFF. The entire variable domain, with the rest obtained from reference TRBV5-1 and TRBJ2-1, is as follows: KAGVTQTPRYLIKTRGQQVTLSCSPISGHRSVSWYQQTPGQGLQFLFEYFSETQRNKGNFPGRFSGRQFSNSRSEMNVSTLELGDSALYLCASSLFTGDEQFFGPGTRLTVL.